This TCR beta chain emerged from a study of CD8 T cells in Susac syndrome. Random-hexamer reverse transcription was applied to roughly 0.5 to 1 ug RNA. TCRdb re-called the immunoSEQ multiplex PCR reads through MiXCR, storing one row per CDR3 protein. The repertoire includes about 160,000 distinct CDR3 sequences, approximately 92% of them detected once, and 0.13% sits in the top ten. Per germline, CDR1 DFQATT and CDR2 SNEGSKA (reference sequence). The CDR3 consists of 12 residues. The junction had 3 bases not matched to a gene; V was cut back by 5 bases and J by 3 bases. Sequencing of TCR beta, carried out with a high-throughput approach, was applied to CD8+ and CD4+ T cells from the blood. Matching for age and sex applied to the controls, who were healthy donors. Isolation of CD8+ and CD4+ T cells was performed negatively, whereas enrichment of TEMRA cells was done by FACS.

Sequences were obtained from CD4+ T cells from PBMCs. The J gene is TRBJ2-7, the V gene TRBV20-1; 8 bases agree with TRBD1. The TCR originated in a human donor in good health. In DNA, the CDR3 is TGCAGTGCTTCCGGACAGGGCTACGAGCAGTACTTC. Amino acid sequence: CSASGQGYEQYF.